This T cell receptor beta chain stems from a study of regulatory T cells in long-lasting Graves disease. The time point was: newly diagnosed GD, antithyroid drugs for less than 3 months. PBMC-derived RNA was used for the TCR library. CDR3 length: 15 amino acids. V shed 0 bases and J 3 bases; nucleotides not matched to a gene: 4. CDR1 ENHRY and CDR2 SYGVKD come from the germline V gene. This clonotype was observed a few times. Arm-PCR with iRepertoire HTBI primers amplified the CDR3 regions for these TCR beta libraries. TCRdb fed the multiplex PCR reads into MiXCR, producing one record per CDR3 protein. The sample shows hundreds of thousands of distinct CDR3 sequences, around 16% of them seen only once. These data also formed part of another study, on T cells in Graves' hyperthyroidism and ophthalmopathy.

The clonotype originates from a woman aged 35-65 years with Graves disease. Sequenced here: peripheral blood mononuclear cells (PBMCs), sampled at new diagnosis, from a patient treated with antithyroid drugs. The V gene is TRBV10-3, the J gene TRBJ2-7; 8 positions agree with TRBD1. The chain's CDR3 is CAISESDRGYYEQYF. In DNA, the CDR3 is TGTGCCATCAGTGAGTCAGACAGGGGATACTACGAGCAGTACTTC.